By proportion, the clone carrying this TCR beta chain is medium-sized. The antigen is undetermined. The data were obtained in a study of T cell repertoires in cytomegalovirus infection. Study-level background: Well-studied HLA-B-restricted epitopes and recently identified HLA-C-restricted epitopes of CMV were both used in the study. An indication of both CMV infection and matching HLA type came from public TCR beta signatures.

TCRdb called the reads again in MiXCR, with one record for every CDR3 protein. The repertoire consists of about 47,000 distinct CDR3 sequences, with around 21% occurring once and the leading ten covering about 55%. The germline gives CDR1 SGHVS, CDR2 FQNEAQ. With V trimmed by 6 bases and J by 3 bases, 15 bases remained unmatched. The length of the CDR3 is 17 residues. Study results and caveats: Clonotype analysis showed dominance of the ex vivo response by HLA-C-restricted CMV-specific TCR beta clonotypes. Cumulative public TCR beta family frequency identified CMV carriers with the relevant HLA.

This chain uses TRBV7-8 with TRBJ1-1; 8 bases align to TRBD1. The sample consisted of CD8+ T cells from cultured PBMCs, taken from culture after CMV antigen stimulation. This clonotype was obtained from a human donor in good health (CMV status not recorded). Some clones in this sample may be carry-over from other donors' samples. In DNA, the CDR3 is TGTGCCAGCAGTGGACAGGGCAAATTGACTGTGGACACTGAAGCTTTCTTT. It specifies CASSGQGKLTVDTEAFF.